Listed here is a single TCR beta chain. Authors' processing steps: Amplified reference gene primers provided the basis for estimating nucleated cell counts. The repertoire was sequenced with immunoSEQ multiplex PCR; TCRdb's copy has only in-frame clones and lacks some. V and J calls and clone size are copied from that table; D and trimming were computed from the DNA. The sample includes about 40,000 clones, roughly 85% seen only once; the top ten take 4.7%. The sample comes from a study of blood T cell repertoires in COVID-19. Study overall: Collection of acute and convalescent COVID-19 samples took place in the United States, Italy and Spain. In each case, the material was cDNA or gDNA derived from T cells, B-cell-depleted T cells, or PBMCs.

Followed over time, Seattle patients had been enrolled while infection was active. V was pared by 7 bases and J by 7 bases, with 19 bases between. In germline, CDR1 is MNHEY, CDR2 SVGAGI. The CDR3 sequence is 14 residues long. Sequencing used peripheral blood. The chain carries TRBV6-5 and TRBJ1-1; D call uncertain. The TCR sequence derives from a man in his 60s with COVID-19, enrolled during active disease. The CDR3 region has the DNA TGTGCCAGCAAAATAGGTCAGGCTAACGGTGAAGCTTTCTTT. This gives the protein CASKIGQANGEAFF.